The 31 T cell receptor beta chains below come from one sample, sequenced in a study of T cell changes during pregnancy in multiple sclerosis. TCRdb's copy holds only in-frame clones and misses some; the assay was immunoSEQ multiplex PCR. The table includes tens of thousands of clones, 90% to 95% detected once. The specimen was CD8+ T cells from peripheral blood mononuclear cells, collected in the third trimester of pregnancy. Source of these receptors: a female donor with multiple sclerosis, enrolled in a pregnancy study.

Here the CDR3 reads CASSQSPGFAGELFF. The CDR3 DNA follows: TGCGCCAGCAGTCAATCGCCCGGGTTCGCCGGGGAGCTGTTTTTT. The chain couples TRBV23-1 to TRBJ2-2; no definite D call. TRBV23-1 is marked as an open reading frame, function uncertain. The CDR3 covers 15 residues. The ends were cut back, 0 bases at V and 6 bases at J, with 11 bases in the middle.

The chain joins TRBV27 to TRBJ2-1, with 11 bases that match TRBD2. The CDR3 runs 16 residues. J was trimmed by 4 bases and V by 9 bases; bases with no gene match: 11. Germline-derived CDR1 and CDR2 are MNHEY and SMNVEV (reference sequence). This CDR3 reads CASTTSGEARYNEQFF. The CDR3 coding sequence is TGTGCCAGTACGACTAGCGGGGAGGCAAGATACAATGAGCAGTTCTTC.

This rearrangement joins TRBV14 to TRBJ2-7; D not resolved. The V gene's germline CDR1 is SGHDN and CDR2 FVKESK. The CDR3 contains 12 residues. Trimming stripped 1 base from V and 6 bases from J, with 7 bases between. The CDR3 sequence: CASSQVRGEQYF. As DNA, the CDR3 is TGTGCCAGCAGCCAAGTCCGCGGCGAGCAGTACTTC.

This clone was seen just once. This sequence joins TRBV7-8 and TRBJ2-3, with 13 bases that match TRBD2. The germline gives CDR1 SGHVS, CDR2 FQNEAQ. V was pared by 8 bases and J by 1 base, with 12 bases of the junction left unmatched. This CDR3 spans 18 amino acids. The CDR3 coding sequence is TGTGCCAGCCATATAACTAGCGGGGGGGCCTGGGGCACAGATACGCAGTATTTT. Amino acid sequence: CASHITSGGAWGTDTQYF.

Note on this clone: This CDR3 is also generated by other DNA sequences in the sample. V usage is TRBV4-3 and J usage is TRBJ1-1; 10 bases map to TRBD1. Losses at the gene ends were 3 bases for V and 5 bases for J; bases not matched to a gene: 6. This CDR3 spans 15 amino acids. CDR1 and CDR2 from the germline V gene are LGHNA and YSLEER. The CDR3 is CASSQDRTGGTEAFF. DNA for the CDR3: TGCGCCAGCAGCCAGGACCGGACAGGGGGAACTGAAGCTTTCTTT.

The chain combines TRBV6-5 with TRBJ1-5, with D perhaps TRBD1 (6 bases). The V end lost 5 bases, the J end lost 4 bases, and 12 bases lay between the germline ends. The CDR3 sequence is 14 residues long. Germline CDR1 reads MNHEY; CDR2 reads SVGAGI. The CDR3 region is CASSEQGVNQPQHF. DNA for the CDR3: TGTGCCAGCAGTGAACAGGGTGTAAATCAGCCCCAGCATTTT.

V is TRBV9 and J is TRBJ1-2; D is possibly TRBD1 (6 bases). The CDR3 spans 18 residues. Trimming shortened V by 1 base and J by 3 bases, and 22 bases separated the two germline ends. The germline CDR1 and CDR2 sequences are SGDLS and YYNGEE. The CDR3 region is CASSVWGQVPPADYGYTF. In DNA, the CDR3 is TGTGCCAGCAGCGTATGGGGGCAGGTTCCCCCAGCCGACTATGGCTACACCTTC.

The gene calls are TRBV6-5 and TRBJ2-5, with TRBD2 identical over 7 bases. Germline CDR1 MNHEY, CDR2 SVGAGI. Unmatched junction bases numbered 10, after V lost 6 bases and J lost 3 bases. This CDR3 contains 15 residues. CDR3 amino acids: CASRNEGRAEETQYF. DNA of the CDR3: TGTGCCAGCAGGAACGAGGGGAGGGCCGAAGAGACCCAGTACTTC.

The rearrangement uses TRBV6-4 and TRBJ2-1; D perhaps matches TRBD1 (5 bases). Looked up from germline, CDR1 is MRHNA and CDR2 is SNTAGT. The CDR3 sequence is 13 residues long. V was clipped by 3 bases and J by 5 bases, with 8 bases between them. CDR3 nucleotide sequence: TGTGCCAGCAGTGATGACAGACACAATGAGCAGTTCTTC. Its protein product is CASSDDRHNEQFF.

The chain has TRBV6-5 and TRBJ2-7; a possible D gene is TRBD1 (7 bases). The CDR3 is made up of 15 amino acids. Germline V gene data show CDR1 as MNHEY and CDR2 as SVGAGI. The V end was cut by 0 bases, the J end by 4 bases, with 13 bases between. DNA for the CDR3: TGTGCCAGCAGTTACTCGATACAGGGGACTTACGAGCAGTACTTC. Its translation: CASSYSIQGTYEQYF.

This chain links TRBV5-1 with TRBJ1-4; 8 positions agree with TRBD1. Germline-derived CDR1 and CDR2 are SGHRS and YFSETQ. This CDR3 contains 15 residues. The ends lost 7 bases at V and 4 bases at J; junction bases unmatched: 9. CDR3 region: CASATGTGHNEKLFF. In DNA, the CDR3 is TGCGCCAGCGCCACAGGGACAGGTCATAATGAAAAACTGTTTTTT.

The V call is TRBV4-3, the J call TRBJ1-2, with TRBD1 identical over 7 bases. Germline assignment: CDR1 LGHNA and CDR2 YSLEER. Germline trimming cut 0 bases from V and 4 bases from J; bases unmatched to any gene: 8. This CDR3 spans 16 amino acids. For the CDR3, the DNA is TGCGCCAGCAGCCAAGATCAAGCGACAGGGAGCTATGGCTACACCTTC. This encodes CASSQDQATGSYGYTF.

The chain links TRBV29-1 to TRBJ1-1, with D possibly being TRBD1 (5 bases). This CDR3 has 14 residues. Germline-derived CDR1 and CDR2 are SQVTM and ANQGSEA. V lost 7 bases, J lost 4 bases, and 19 bases lay in between. The CDR3 reads CSAGDSLSGTEAFF. The CDR3 DNA sequence: TGCAGCGCAGGAGACAGCTTATCAGGCACTGAAGCTTTCTTT.

V gene TRBV5-8 combines with J gene TRBJ2-1; D gene ambiguous. This CDR3 is built from 13 residues. With 0 bases removed from V and 8 bases from J, the gap between germline ends came to 9 bases. The germline V gene encodes CDR1 SGHTS and CDR2 YDEGEE. The CDR3 sequence is CASSLASSHEQFF. Written as DNA, the CDR3 is TGTGCCAGCAGCTTGGCCTCTAGTCATGAGCAGTTCTTC. The full variable domain, rest sourced from reference TRBV5-8 and TRBJ2-1, is EAGVTQSPTHLIKTRGQQATLRCSPISGHTSVYWYQQALGLGLQFLLWYDEGEERNRGNFPPRFSGRQFPNYSSELNVNALELEDSALYLCASSLASSHEQFFGPGTRLTVL.

This chain uses TRBV14 with TRBJ1-4; D might be TRBD1 (5 bases). Germline CDR1 and CDR2: SGHDN and FVKESK. The germline V and J ends were trimmed by 2 bases and 12 bases, with 13 bases remaining between them. The CDR3 is 13 amino acids. For the CDR3, the DNA is TGTGCCAGCAGCCAACCTCAGGGAATAGAACTGTTTTTT. The encoded protein is CASSQPQGIELFF.

The gene calls are TRBV4-3 and TRBJ1-4; possibly TRBD1 for D (6 bases). Germline lookup yields CDR1 LGHNA and CDR2 YSLEER. V lost 0 bases, J lost 7 bases, and 12 bases lay in between. The length of the CDR3 is 15 residues. CDR3 protein: CASSQEQGSGEKLFF. The CDR3 DNA is TGCGCCAGCAGCCAAGAGCAGGGGTCAGGTGAAAAACTGTTTTTT.

This sequence joins TRBV7-8 and TRBJ1-4, with 7 bases that match TRBD1. This CDR3 has 15 residues. The V and J ends lost 5 bases and 5 bases, in that order; junction bases with no gene match: 8. CDR1 and CDR2 from the germline V gene are SGHVS and FQNEAQ. CDR3 sequence: CASSQATGPNEKLFF. The CDR3 DNA reads TGTGCCAGCAGCCAAGCGACAGGGCCCAATGAAAAACTGTTTTTT.

The table lists this clone with a count of one. The rearrangement joins TRBV7-2 to TRBJ1-1; 10 bases align to TRBD1. The germline V gene has CDR1 SGHTA and CDR2 FQGNSA. The V gene end was trimmed by 5 bases and the J gene end by 4 bases; junction bases not matched to a gene: 7. This CDR3 is built from 15 residues. The CDR3 DNA reads TGTGCCAGCAGCCCCAACTGGGACAGGGGCACTGAAGCTTTCTTT. Protein: CASSPNWDRGTEAFF.

The chain couples TRBV15 to TRBJ2-3; D not resolved. The germline V gene has CDR1 LNHNV and CDR2 YYDKDF (reference sequence). Trimming removed 0 bases at V and 6 bases at J, with 4 bases between. The CDR3 loop spans 12 amino acids. CDR3 bases: TGTGCCACCAGCAGAGAGGAGGATACGCAGTATTTT. Translation: CATSREEDTQYF. The complete variable domain, with remaining parts taken from reference TRBV15 and TRBJ2-3, reads DAMVIQNPRYQVTQFGKPVTLSCSQTLNHNVMYWYQQKSSQAPKLLFHYYDKDFNNEADTPDNFQSRRPNTSFCFLDIRSPGLGDTAMYLCATSREEDTQYFGPGTRLTVL.

The CDR3 DNA reads TGTGCCAGCAGTTTAGCAGGGGGTGGGGACTACGAGCAGTACTTC. Residues: CASSLAGGGDYEQYF. The chain carries TRBV27 and TRBJ2-7; 7 bases align to TRBD1. CDR3 length: 15 amino acids. V lost 2 bases, J lost 3 bases, and 7 bases stayed unmatched. Germline V gene sequence: CDR1 MNHEY, CDR2 SMNVEV (reference sequence).

The V and J genes are TRBV7-8 and TRBJ2-1; the match to TRBD2 covers 12 bases. V trimming: 5 bases; J trimming: 3 bases; junction bases outside the gene matches: 5. Germline V lookup: CDR1 SGHVS, CDR2 FQNEAQ. The CDR3 extends over 16 amino acids. The CDR3 DNA reads TGTGCCAGCAGCCCCCTAGCGGGGGGGCTCTACAATGAGCAGTTCTTC. Translating it yields CASSPLAGGLYNEQFF.

The J gene is TRBJ2-2, the V gene TRBV7-6; 7 bases are shared with TRBD2. V shed 1 base, J shed 2 bases, and the junction held 7 bases outside the gene matches. This CDR3 spans 17 amino acids. From germline, CDR1 is SGHVS and CDR2 FNYEAQ. The CDR3 DNA is TGTGCCAGCAGCTTAGTGAAGGGACTACCAAACACCGGGGAGCTGTTTTTT. Translating it yields CASSLVKGLPNTGELFF.

This clone came up once. This sequence joins TRBV11-2 and TRBJ1-3, with D hard to call. This CDR3 is built from 17 residues. V was trimmed by 3 bases and J by 0 bases, leaving 15 bases between them. CDR1 is SGHAT, CDR2 FQNNGV, per germline. The CDR3 bases are TGTGCCAGCAGCTTTCCTCTCGAGTCGTACTCTGGAAACACCATATATTTT. It codes for CASSFPLESYSGNTIYF.

The gene calls are TRBV7-8 and TRBJ2-1; 9 bases match TRBD2. Losses at the gene ends were 0 bases for V and 0 bases for J; bases not matched to a gene: 15. The germline V gene has CDR1 SGHVS and CDR2 FQNEAQ. This CDR3 contains 21 residues. The CDR3 DNA follows: TGTGCCAGCAGCTTAGCGATGGCTAGCGGGGTAAAAAGGAGCTCCTACAATGAGCAGTTCTTC. Its protein is CASSLAMASGVKRSSYNEQFF.

The chain uses TRBV6-5 and TRBJ2-7; possibly TRBD1 for D (6 bases). V gave up 0 bases and J gave up 1 base, with 13 bases separating them. This CDR3 has 16 residues. Germline assignment: CDR1 MNHEY and CDR2 SVGAGI. CDR3 amino acids: CASSYSLGARSYEQYF. Written as DNA, the CDR3 is TGTGCCAGCAGTTACTCCCTGGGGGCCCGATCCTACGAGCAGTACTTC.

The V gene is TRBV15, the J gene TRBJ2-7; 7 nucleotides line up with TRBD1. J gave up 2 bases and V 3 bases, and 4 bases lay outside the gene matches. The CDR3 spans 14 residues. Germline values: CDR1 LNHNV, CDR2 YYDKDF (reference sequence). The CDR3 bases are TGTGCCACCAGCAGTTTCGACAGGGCCTACGAGCAGTACTTC. As protein: CATSSFDRAYEQYF.

The V call is TRBV28, the J call TRBJ2-7, with a possible D match to TRBD1 (6 bases). V lost 6 bases to trimming and J lost 4 bases, with 16 bases between them. This CDR3 has 14 residues. Germline values: CDR1 MDHEN, CDR2 SYDVKM. The CDR3: CASRDKDSTYEQYF. The CDR3 region has the DNA TGTGCCAGCAGAGACAAGGACAGCACGTACGAGCAGTACTTC.

The chain combines TRBV7-3 with TRBJ2-1; TRBD2 matches 7 bases. The CDR3 sequence is 16 residues long. The ends lost 2 bases at V and 2 bases at J; junction bases unmatched: 6. CDR1 and CDR2 from the germline V gene are SGHTA and FQGTGA. CDR3 DNA sequence: TGTGCCAGCAGCTTACTTGGCGGGGGAACCTACAATGAGCAGTTCTTC. Protein product: CASSLLGGGTYNEQFF.

The J gene is TRBJ2-5, the V gene TRBV2, with 10 bases aligning to TRBD1. V trimming: 7 bases; J trimming: 9 bases; junction bases outside the gene matches: 8. Per germline, CDR1 SNHLY and CDR2 FYNNEI. There are 13 residues in the CDR3. The CDR3 region has the DNA TGTGCCAGCACAAGGACAGGGGGGAAAGCCCAGTACTTC. Translating gives CASTRTGGKAQYF. Drawing the rest from reference TRBV2 and TRBJ2-5, the complete variable domain is EPEVTQTPSHQVTQMGQEVILRCVPISNHLYFYWYRQILGQKVEFLVSFYNNEISEKSEIFDDQFSVERPDGSNFTLKIRSTKLEDSAMYFCASTRTGGKAQYFGPGTRLLVL.

The chain links TRBV5-6 to TRBJ1-2, with unresolved D. Germline CDR1 is SGHDT and CDR2 is YYEEEE. Trimming left V 5 bases short and J 2 bases short, with 7 bases between. This CDR3 region has 12 residues. CDR3 bases: TGTGCCAGCAGTCAGAACAACTATGGCTACACCTTC. Its translation: CASSQNNYGYTF.

The chain carries TRBV15 and TRBJ2-5; 9 bases agree with TRBD2. Germline-derived CDR1 and CDR2 are LNHNV and YYDKDF (reference sequence). This CDR3 has 14 amino acids. Germline trimming cut 7 bases from V and 4 bases from J; bases unmatched to any gene: 7. The CDR3 nucleotides are TGTGCCACCAACCCAGCGGGAGGCTCAGAGACCCAGTACTTC. It is translated as CATNPAGGSETQYF.